This TCR beta chain was captured by sequencing in a study of vaccination and CD4 T cells after COVID-19. Study summary: Overlapping spike peptides of SARS-CoV-2, HCoV-NL63, HCoV-OC43 and HCoV-229E were used, and cells were stimulated with them.

This clonotype was observed a few times. Its antigen is still unknown. The Oncomine TCR Beta short-read assay sequenced DNA from cultured CD4+ T cells. MiXCR, run by TCRdb on the PCR reads, gives a single entry per CDR3 protein. This table has around 17,000 distinct CDR3 sequences, 45% to 65% appearing once. Indicated treatment: roughly 10-day PBMC culture with coronavirus spike peptide pools or control peptides (ViraFEST assay). The CDR3 length is 13 residues. V was trimmed by 5 bases and J by 4 bases, leaving 11 bases between them. From germline, CDR1 is SGHTA and CDR2 FQGNSA. Source material: CD4+ T cells from blood, cultured in vitro. The chain joins TRBV7-2 to TRBJ1-2; D is ambiguous. This TCR was sampled from a human donor who had recovered from COVID-19. The CDR3 nucleotides are TGTGCCAGCAGCACGGATATAATCTATGGCTACACCTTC. It translates to CASSTDIIYGYTF.